This TCR beta chain was obtained from a study of graft-versus-host responses after intestinal transplantation. On the study more broadly: All of the recipients had induction that used anti-thymocyte globulin, then tacrolimus and steroids for approximately 3 years. Study-wide findings and caveats: Among recipient marrow samples, GvH clones were found; some appeared first in ileum or blood. With peak circulating GvH clone levels came an association with early post-transplant HvG declines.

Clones were sequenced by immunoSEQ multiplex PCR, and TCRdb holds only the in-frame ones, with some missing. The table has about 100,000 clones, roughly 89% seen once. Concerning this clone itself: Its cognate antigen is unknown.

The CDR3 contains 14 residues. Germline values: CDR1 KGHSH, CDR2 LQKENI. With V trimmed by 10 bases and J by 10 bases, 14 bases remained unmatched. This TCR was sampled from a human donor who was the organ donor for an intestinal transplant. The specimen was unstimulated CD4+ T cells sorted from spleen or lymph node cells, collected before transplant. This chain links TRBV18 with TRBJ2-1, with 9 bases identical to TRBD2. DNA for the CDR3: TGTGCCACCTCCGTCGGACTAGCGCTCTCCGAGCAGTTCTTC. Translated, it gives CATSVGLALSEQFF.